This TCR beta chain appears in the sequencing data of a study of OX40 agonist ivuxolimab in advanced cancers. About the research overall: Ivuxolimab was administered intravenously to patients at 0.01 to 10 mg/kg every 2 weeks. Participants could have had prior anti-PD-1, anti-PD-L1 or anti-CTLA-4 therapy, and less than 45% had some. Study observations and caveats: Also present in some nonresponders was a low level of normalized T-cell clonal expansion.

Worth noting for this clone: Its antigen is undetermined.

CDR1 is MNHNS, CDR2 SASEGT, per germline. V was cut by 4 bases and J by 2 bases, with 12 bases left in between. The CDR3 contains 15 residues. Data came from immunoSEQ multiplex PCR; TCRdb stores just in-frame clones and leaves some out. The sample records nearly 80,000 clones, 84% being singletons. This chain connects TRBV6-1 to TRBJ1-3; the D is unclear. Sequenced here: CD4+ or CD8+ T cells sorted from blood, sampled in a trial of the OX40 agonist ivuxolimab. This clonotype originated in an adult with an advanced solid tumor such as melanoma, head and neck, liver or kidney cancer. In nucleotides, the CDR3 is TGTGCCAGCAGTGGATCGAGGGCGGCTGGAAACACCATATATTTT. Its protein is CASSGSRAAGNTIYF.